This T cell receptor beta chain emerged from a study of blood T cell repertoires in COVID-19. Study details: T cells, B-cell-depleted T cells, or PBMCs supplied cDNA or gDNA.

CDR3 length: 16 amino acids. Deletions cut 10 bases from V and 0 bases from J, with 21 bases between. Germline V gives CDR1 ENHRY, CDR2 SYGVKD. Here immunoSEQ multiplex PCR was the method, and the copy in TCRdb shows in-frame clones only, minus some. The data show 200,000 to 250,000 clones, more than 75% seen once. The sequence came from a woman in her sixties or seventies with active or convalescent COVID-19. Specimen: peripheral blood. The J gene is TRBJ1-2, the V gene TRBV10-3; no clear D. Here the CDR3 DNA reads TGTGCCACCACCCGCGAACAGACGACGTCTAACTATGGCTACACCTTC. Its translation is CATTREQTTSNYGYTF.